This TCR beta chain was recorded in a study of blood T cell repertoires in COVID-19. Across the whole study: PBMCs, B-cell-depleted T cells, or T cells were the source of the cDNA or gDNA that made up the material.

The germline V gene encodes CDR1 LNHDA and CDR2 SQIVND (reference sequence). The CDR3 runs to 16 residues. Unmatched junction bases numbered 7, after V lost 5 bases and J lost 3 bases. As handled by the study authors: The assay estimated nucleated cells by amplifying reference gene primers. Sequenced by immunoSEQ multiplex PCR; TCRdb stores in-frame clones only, minus some. That table supplies the V and J calls and clone size; D and trimming were determined from the DNA. The sample carries approximately 470,000 clones, 70% to 90% recorded once. The sample was peripheral blood. The chain combines TRBV19 with TRBJ2-4; 10 positions agree with TRBD1. This receptor was obtained from a human donor in a cohort sampled during active COVID-19. This CDR3 is CASSRRDRGDKNIQYF. As DNA, the CDR3 is TGTGCCAGTAGTCGCCGGGACAGGGGTGACAAAAACATTCAGTACTTC.